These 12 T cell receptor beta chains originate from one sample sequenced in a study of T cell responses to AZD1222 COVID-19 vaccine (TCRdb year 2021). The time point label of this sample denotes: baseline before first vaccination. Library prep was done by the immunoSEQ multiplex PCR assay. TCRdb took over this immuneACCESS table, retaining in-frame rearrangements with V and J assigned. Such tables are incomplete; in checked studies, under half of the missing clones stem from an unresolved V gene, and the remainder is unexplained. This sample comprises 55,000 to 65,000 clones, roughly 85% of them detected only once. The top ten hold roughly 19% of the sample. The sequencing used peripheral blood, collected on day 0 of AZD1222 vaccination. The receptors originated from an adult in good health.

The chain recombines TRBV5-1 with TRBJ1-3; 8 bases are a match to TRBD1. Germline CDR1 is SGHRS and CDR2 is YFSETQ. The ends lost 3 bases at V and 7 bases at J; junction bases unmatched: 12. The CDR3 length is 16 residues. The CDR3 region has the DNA TGCGCCAGCAGCTGGCGCCAGGGGGCAGAGGCTAACACCATATATTTT. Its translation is CASSWRQGAEANTIYF.

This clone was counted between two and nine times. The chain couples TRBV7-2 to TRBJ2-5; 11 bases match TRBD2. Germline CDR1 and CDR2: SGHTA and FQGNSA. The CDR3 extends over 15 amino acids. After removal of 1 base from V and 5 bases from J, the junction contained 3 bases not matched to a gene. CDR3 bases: TGTGCCAGCAGCTTAGATAGCGGGGGGGCTGAGACCCAGTACTTC. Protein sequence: CASSLDSGGAETQYF.

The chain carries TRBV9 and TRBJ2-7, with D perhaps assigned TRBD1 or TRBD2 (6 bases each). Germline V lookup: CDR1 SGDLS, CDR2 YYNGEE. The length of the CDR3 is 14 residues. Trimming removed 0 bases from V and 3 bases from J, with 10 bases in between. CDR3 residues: CASSVEGGLYEQYF. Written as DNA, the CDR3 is TGTGCCAGCAGCGTAGAGGGGGGACTCTACGAGCAGTACTTC. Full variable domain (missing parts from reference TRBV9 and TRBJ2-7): DSGVTQTPKHLITATGQRVTLRCSPRSGDLSVYWYQQSLDQGLQFLIQYYNGEERAKGNILERFSAQQFPDLHSELNLSSLELGDSALYFCASSVEGGLYEQYFGPGTRLTVT.

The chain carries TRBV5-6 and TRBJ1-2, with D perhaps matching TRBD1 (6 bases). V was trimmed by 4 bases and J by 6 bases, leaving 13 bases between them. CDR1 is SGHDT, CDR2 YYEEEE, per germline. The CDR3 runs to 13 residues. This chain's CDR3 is CASSPTGLNGYTF. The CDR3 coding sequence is TGTGCCAGCAGCCCAACAGGGTTAAATGGCTACACCTTC.

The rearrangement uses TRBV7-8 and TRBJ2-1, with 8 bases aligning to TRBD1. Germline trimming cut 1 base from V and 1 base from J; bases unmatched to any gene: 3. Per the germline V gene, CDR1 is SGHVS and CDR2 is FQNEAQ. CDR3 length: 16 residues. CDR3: CASSLGGQASYNEQFF. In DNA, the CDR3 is TGTGCCAGCAGCTTAGGGGGACAGGCATCCTACAATGAGCAGTTCTTC. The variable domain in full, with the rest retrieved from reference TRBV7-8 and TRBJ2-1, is GAGVSQSPRYKVAKRGQDVALRCDPISGHVSLFWYQQALGQGPEFLTYFQNEAQLDKSGLPSDRFFAERPEGSVSTLKIQRTQQEDSAVYLCASSLGGQASYNEQFFGPGTRLTVL.

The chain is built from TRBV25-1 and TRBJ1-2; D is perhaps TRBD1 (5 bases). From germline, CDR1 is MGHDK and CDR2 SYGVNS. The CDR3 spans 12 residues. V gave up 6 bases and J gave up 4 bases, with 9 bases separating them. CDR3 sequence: CASRGDSYGYTF. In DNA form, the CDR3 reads TGTGCCAGCAGAGGCGACAGCTATGGCTACACCTTC.

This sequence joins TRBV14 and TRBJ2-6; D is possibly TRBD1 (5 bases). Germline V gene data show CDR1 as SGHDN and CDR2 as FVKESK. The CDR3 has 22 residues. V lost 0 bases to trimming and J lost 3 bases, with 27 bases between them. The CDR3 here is CASSQDRTGSYGYLFGANVLTF. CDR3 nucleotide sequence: TGTGCCAGCAGCCAAGACAGAACAGGCTCTTACGGATATCTCTTTGGGGCCAACGTCCTGACTTTC.

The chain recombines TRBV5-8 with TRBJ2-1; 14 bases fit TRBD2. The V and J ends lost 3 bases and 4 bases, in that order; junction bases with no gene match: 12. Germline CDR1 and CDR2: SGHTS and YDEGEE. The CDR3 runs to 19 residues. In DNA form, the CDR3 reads TGTGCCAGCAGCTCTAACCCTAGGACTAGCGGGGGGATATACAATGAGCAGTTCTTC. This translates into CASSSNPRTSGGIYNEQFF.

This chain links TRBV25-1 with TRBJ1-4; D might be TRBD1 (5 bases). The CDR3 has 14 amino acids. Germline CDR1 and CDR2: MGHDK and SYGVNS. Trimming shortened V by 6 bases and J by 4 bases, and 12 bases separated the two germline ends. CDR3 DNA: TGTGCCAGCAGAGGGACCGGGAATAATGAAAAACTGTTTTTT. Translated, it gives CASRGTGNNEKLFF.

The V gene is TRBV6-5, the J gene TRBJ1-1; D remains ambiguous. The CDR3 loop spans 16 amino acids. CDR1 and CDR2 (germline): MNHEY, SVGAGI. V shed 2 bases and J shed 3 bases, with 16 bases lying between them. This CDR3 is CASSYKPPQGYTEAFF. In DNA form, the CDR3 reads TGTGCCAGCAGTTACAAACCCCCACAAGGATACACTGAAGCTTTCTTT.

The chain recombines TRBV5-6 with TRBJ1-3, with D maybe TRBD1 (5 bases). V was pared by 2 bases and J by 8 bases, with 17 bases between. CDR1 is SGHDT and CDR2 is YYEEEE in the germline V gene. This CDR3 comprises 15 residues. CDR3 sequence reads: CASSLEVAQGDTIYF. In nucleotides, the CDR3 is TGTGCCAGCAGCTTAGAGGTGGCCCAGGGCGACACCATATATTTT.

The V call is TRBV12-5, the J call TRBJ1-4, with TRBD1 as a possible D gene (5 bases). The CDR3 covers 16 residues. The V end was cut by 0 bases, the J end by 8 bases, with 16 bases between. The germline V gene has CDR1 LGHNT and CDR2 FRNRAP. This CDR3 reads CASGLVLRGEREKLFF. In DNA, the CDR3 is TGTGCTAGTGGTTTGGTACTCCGGGGGGAGAGGGAAAAACTGTTTTTT.